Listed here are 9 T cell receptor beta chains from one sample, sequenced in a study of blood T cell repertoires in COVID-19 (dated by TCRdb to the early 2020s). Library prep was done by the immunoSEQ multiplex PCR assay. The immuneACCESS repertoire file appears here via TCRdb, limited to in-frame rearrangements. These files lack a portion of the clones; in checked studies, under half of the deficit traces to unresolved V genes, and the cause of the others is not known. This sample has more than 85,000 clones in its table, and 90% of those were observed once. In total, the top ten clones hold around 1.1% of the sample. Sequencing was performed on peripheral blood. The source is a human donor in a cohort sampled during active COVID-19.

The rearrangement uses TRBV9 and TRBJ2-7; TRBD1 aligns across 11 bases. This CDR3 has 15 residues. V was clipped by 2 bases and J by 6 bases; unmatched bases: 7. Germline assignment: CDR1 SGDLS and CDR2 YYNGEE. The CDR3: CASSVGTGGASEQYF. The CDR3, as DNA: TGTGCCAGCAGCGTCGGGACAGGGGGGGCCAGCGAGCAGTACTTC.

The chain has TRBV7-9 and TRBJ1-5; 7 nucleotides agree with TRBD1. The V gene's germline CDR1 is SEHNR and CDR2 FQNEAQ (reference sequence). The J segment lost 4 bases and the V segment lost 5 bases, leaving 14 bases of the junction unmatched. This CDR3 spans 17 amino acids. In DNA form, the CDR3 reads TGTGCCAGCAGCCCAGAACCCGGGACAGCTGGTAATCAGCCCCAGCATTTT. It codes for CASSPEPGTAGNQPQHF.

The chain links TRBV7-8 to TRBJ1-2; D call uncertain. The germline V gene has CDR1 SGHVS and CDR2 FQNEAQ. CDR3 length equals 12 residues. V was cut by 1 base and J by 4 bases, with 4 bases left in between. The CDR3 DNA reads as TGTGCCAGCAGCTTAGACATCTATGGCTACACCTTC. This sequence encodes CASSLDIYGYTF.

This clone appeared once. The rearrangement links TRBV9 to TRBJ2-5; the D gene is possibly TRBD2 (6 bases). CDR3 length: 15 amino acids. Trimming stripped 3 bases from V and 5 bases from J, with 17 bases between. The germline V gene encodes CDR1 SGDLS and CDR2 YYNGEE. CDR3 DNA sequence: TGTGCCAGCAGCGCACATCCACGGGCGGGGGAGACCCAGTACTTC. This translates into CASSAHPRAGETQYF.

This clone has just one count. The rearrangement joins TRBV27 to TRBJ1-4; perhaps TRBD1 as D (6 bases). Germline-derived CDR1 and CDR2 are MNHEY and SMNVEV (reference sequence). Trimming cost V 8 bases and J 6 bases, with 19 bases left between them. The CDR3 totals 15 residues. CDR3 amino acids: CASSPGGGRDEKLFF. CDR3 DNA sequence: TGTGCCAGCTCACCGGGGGGGGGCCGGGATGAAAAACTGTTTTTT.

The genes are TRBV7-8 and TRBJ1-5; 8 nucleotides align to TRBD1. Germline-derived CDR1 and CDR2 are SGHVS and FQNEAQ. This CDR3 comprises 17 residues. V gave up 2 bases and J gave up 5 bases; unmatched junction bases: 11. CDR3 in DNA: TGTGCCAGCAGCTTATGGGGCCCTGGACAGGGTGATCAGCCCCAGCATTTT. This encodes CASSLWGPGQGDQPQHF. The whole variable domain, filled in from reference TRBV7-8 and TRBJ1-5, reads GAGVSQSPRYKVAKRGQDVALRCDPISGHVSLFWYQQALGQGPEFLTYFQNEAQLDKSGLPSDRFFAERPEGSVSTLKIQRTQQEDSAVYLCASSLWGPGQGDQPQHFGDGTRLSIL.

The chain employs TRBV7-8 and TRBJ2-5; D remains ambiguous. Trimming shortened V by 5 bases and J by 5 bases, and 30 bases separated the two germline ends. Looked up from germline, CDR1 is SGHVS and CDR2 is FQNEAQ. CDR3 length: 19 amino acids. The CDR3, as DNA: TGTGCCAGCAGCCTATTCGGCAGGTCGGTTAATCAGCCCTGGGAGACCCAGTACTTC. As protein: CASSLFGRSVNQPWETQYF.

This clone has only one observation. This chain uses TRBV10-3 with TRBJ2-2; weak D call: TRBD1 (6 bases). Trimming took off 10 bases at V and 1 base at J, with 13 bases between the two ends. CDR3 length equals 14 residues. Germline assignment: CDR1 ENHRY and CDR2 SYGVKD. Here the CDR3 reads CATLRDKNTGELFF. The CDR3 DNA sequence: TGTGCCACCCTCCGGGACAAGAACACCGGGGAGCTGTTTTTT.

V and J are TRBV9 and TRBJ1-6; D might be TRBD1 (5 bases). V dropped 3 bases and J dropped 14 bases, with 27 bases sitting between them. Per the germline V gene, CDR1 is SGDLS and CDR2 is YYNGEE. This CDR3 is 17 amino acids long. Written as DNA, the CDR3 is TGTGCCAGCAGCGCACCGGGGGAGGGGACCTTAGGAGGGTCCCTCCACTTT. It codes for CASSAPGEGTLGGSLHF.